This TCR beta chain was profiled in a study of blood T cell repertoires in COVID-19. Turning to the study itself: Researchers got acute and convalescent COVID-19 samples from the United States, Italy and Spain. PBMCs, B-cell-depleted T cells, or T cells were the source of the cDNA or gDNA that made up the material.

Authors' data handling: Scientists estimated how many nucleated cells there were by amplifying reference gene primers. Produced via immunoSEQ multiplex PCR; TCRdb's table is partial and in-frame only. That table supplies the V and J calls and clone size; D and trimming were determined from the DNA. The sample lists some 300,000 clones, 85% to 90% occurring once. It was during active infection that Seattle patients were enrolled and then longitudinally followed. Trimming removed 0 bases from V and 3 bases from J; junction bases left unmatched: 3. In germline, CDR1 is SGDLS, CDR2 YYNGEE. This CDR3 spans 15 amino acids.

Sequencing input: peripheral blood. This chain uses TRBV9 with TRBJ1-2, with 9 bases that match TRBD1. The source is a young woman with COVID-19, enrolled during active disease. The chain's CDR3 is CASSVGWTGDYGYTF. DNA of the CDR3: TGTGCCAGCAGCGTAGGGTGGACAGGGGACTATGGCTACACCTTC.